Included here is one T cell receptor beta chain sequence, with context. The antigen is unknown. The entry originates in a study of cytomegalovirus exposure and HLA in healthy donors. The PCR used 60 Vbeta and 13 Jbeta primers. The protocol was immunoSEQ multiplex PCR, while the TCRdb copy is restricted to in-frame clones and leaves out a portion. The sample contains 130,000 to 150,000 clones, approximately 84% of which appear only once. Germline assignment: CDR1 SNHLY and CDR2 FYNNEI. The germline V and J ends were trimmed by 4 bases and 0 bases, with 10 bases remaining between them. The CDR3 consists of 15 residues. Study observations and caveats: In vitro checks showed that a few CMV-associated chains really do target CMV antigens.

The sample taken for sequencing was PBMCs. The TCR was taken from a woman in her sixties or seventies in good health and CMV-seropositive. This chain uses TRBV2 with TRBJ2-4; D is uncertain. In DNA, the CDR3 is TGTGCCAGCAGTGTGGAGAGACTAGCCAAAAACATTCAGTACTTC. Translated: CASSVERLAKNIQYF. The full variable domain, in which reference TRBV2 and TRBJ2-4 provide the parts outside the CDR3, is EPEVTQTPSHQVTQMGQEVILRCVPISNHLYFYWYRQILGQKVEFLVSFYNNEISEKSEIFDDQFSVERPDGSNFTLKIRSTKLEDSAMYFCASSVERLAKNIQYFGAGTRLSVL.